The T cell receptor (beta chain) described here comes from a study of post-analysis software for immune sequencing data (dated by TCRdb to the mid-2010s). About the study as a whole: Relapsing-remitting, secondary progressive and progressive-relapsing multiple sclerosis were recorded as disease courses, and subtype annotation was lacking for some patients. The patient repertoires were set against under 13 previously published healthy control repertoires from donors whose ages ranged from roughly 6 to 27 years. A subset of samples was prepared in parallel using single-end sample barcoding, then pooled and co-amplified after Illumina adapter ligation. The research as a whole found: Significantly lower normalized Chao1 diversity was found in multiple sclerosis patients than in controls, suggesting substantial peripheral T-cell clonal expansion. Roughly 5 TRBV segments, including TRBV5-6, TRBV5-1 and TRBV20-1, were significantly more frequent in patients than controls. The control group was slightly older than the multiple sclerosis patient group. Direct clustering with F measure showed strong co-clustering of samples prepared in the same batch, prompting a batch-effect correction.

The CDR3 numbers 14 residues from cysteine through phenylalanine. Of all the DNA, just the CDR3 is kept, 42 bases in frame from base 1. CDR1 and CDR2 are drawn from the germline V gene (reference sequence): SGHAT, FQDESV. V drops 5 bases and J drops 5 bases, leaving 15 bases in between. Preparation of the library involved PCR. Reads for this sample came from an Illumina HiSeq 2500. To reduce PCR and sequencing biases, unique molecular identifiers were built into the TCR beta cDNA libraries. Around 500,000 cDNA molecules were obtained for every 1 to 10 million input T cells, so each molecule roughly corresponded to one T cell. The patient libraries were prepared and sequenced with the same protocol used for the earlier healthy control dataset. Within a given batch, samples were prepared together, multiplexed and sequenced on the same HiSeq lane. Regarding the original processing steps: MIGEC handled the raw barcoded reads, throwing out single-read molecular identifier groups before consensus assembly and CDR3 extraction. Clonotype tables were post-analysed with VDJtools, normalizing diversity by down-sampling all datasets to the smallest sample size. Repertoire overlap clustering matched CDR3 amino acid but not nucleotide sequences to correct batch-related cross-sample contamination. The public sequencing data were trimmed at Q25 with fastp and processed into clonotypes with MiXCR by TCRdb, which kept only in-frame beta chains. Rows with one shared CDR3 protein collapse into an entry with the most common genes and DNA. The V and J calls were determined by TCRdb, not by the authors. The sample yields about 540,000 distinct CDR3 sequences; roughly 34% were counted once. In total, the top ten clones hold around 5.9% of the sample.

TCR beta repertoires were profiled from peripheral blood of about a dozen young patients with multiple sclerosis to demonstrate the VDJtools post-analysis software. The multiple sclerosis patients were children and adolescents ranging in age from roughly 6 to 16 years. As regards this clonotype: Its antigen is still unknown. No much larger clone is present one base from it, and per-base qualities are unavailable.

The sample comprised blood. This sequence was found in a girl aged 2-17 years with multiple sclerosis. Recombination connected TRBV11-1 to TRBJ1-1, with the D gene not confidently named. The DNA is as follows: TGTGCCAGCAGCGGACTAGGCTCTGGGACTGAAGCTTTCTTT. Translated, it reads CASSGLGSGTEAFF.